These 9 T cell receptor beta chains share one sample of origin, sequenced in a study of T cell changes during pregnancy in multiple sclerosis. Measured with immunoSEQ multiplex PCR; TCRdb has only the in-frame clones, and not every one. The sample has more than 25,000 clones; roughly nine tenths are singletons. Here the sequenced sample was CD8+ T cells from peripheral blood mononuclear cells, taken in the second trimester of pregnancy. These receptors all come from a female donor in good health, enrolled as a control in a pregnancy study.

CDR3 nucleotides: TGTGCCAGTTTCGTAGGAGCGAGCGCTGAAGCTTTCTTT. This codes for CASFVGASAEAFF. The rearrangement links TRBV19 to TRBJ1-1; D is unresolved. The germline V gene has CDR1 LNHDA and CDR2 SQIVND (reference sequence). CDR3 length equals 13 residues. With 8 bases removed from V and 6 bases from J, the gap between germline ends came to 16 bases.

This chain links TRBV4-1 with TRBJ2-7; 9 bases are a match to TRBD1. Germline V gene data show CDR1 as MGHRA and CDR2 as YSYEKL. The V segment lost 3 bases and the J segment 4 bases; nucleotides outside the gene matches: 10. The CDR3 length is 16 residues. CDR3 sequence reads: CASSQDEGQGTYEQYF. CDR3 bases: TGCGCCAGCAGCCAGGACGAGGGACAGGGAACTTACGAGCAGTACTTC.

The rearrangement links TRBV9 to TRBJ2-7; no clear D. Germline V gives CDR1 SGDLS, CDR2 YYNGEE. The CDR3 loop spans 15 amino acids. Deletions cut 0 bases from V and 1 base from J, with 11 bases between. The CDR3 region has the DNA TGTGCCAGCAGCGTAGGGGCAGCCGAGTCCTACGAGCAGTACTTC. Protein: CASSVGAAESYEQYF. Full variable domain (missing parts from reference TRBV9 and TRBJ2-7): DSGVTQTPKHLITATGQRVTLRCSPRSGDLSVYWYQQSLDQGLQFLIQYYNGEERAKGNILERFSAQQFPDLHSELNLSSLELGDSALYFCASSVGAAESYEQYFGPGTRLTVT.

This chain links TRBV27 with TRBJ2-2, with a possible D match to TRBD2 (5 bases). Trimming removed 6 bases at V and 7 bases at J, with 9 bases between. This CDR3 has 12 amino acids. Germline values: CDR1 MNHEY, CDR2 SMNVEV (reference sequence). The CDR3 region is CASRSGNGELFF. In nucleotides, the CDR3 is TGTGCCAGCAGGTCGGGAAACGGGGAGCTGTTTTTT.

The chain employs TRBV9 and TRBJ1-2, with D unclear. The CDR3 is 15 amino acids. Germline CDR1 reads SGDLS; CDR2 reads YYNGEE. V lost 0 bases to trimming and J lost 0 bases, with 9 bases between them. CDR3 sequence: CASSVARGPNYGYTF. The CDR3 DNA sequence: TGTGCCAGCAGCGTAGCGCGAGGGCCTAACTATGGCTACACCTTC.

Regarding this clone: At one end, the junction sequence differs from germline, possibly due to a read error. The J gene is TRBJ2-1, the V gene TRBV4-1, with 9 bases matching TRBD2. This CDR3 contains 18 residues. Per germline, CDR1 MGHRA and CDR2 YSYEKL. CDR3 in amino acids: CASSQDTWSGGNYNEQFF. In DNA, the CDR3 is TGCGCCAGCAGTCAAGATACCTGGAGCGGGGGGAATTACAATGAGCAGTTCTTC.

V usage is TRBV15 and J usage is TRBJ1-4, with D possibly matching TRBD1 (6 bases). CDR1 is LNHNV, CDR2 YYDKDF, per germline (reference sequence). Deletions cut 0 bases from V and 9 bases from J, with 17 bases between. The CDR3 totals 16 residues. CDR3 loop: CATSRDLLVRGQKLFF. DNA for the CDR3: TGTGCCACCAGCAGAGATCTCCTGGTCAGGGGCCAAAAACTGTTTTTT. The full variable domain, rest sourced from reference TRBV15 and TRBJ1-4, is DAMVIQNPRYQVTQFGKPVTLSCSQTLNHNVMYWYQQKSSQAPKLLFHYYDKDFNNEADTPDNFQSRRPNTSFCFLDIRSPGLGDTAMYLCATSRDLLVRGQKLFFGSGTQLSVL.

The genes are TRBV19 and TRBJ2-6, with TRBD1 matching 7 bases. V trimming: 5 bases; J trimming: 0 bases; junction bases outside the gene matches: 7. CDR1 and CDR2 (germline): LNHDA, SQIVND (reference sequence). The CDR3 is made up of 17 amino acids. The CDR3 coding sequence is TGTGCCAGTAGTGAGCCGGGACAGTCCTCTGGGGCCAACGTCCTGACTTTC. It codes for CASSEPGQSSGANVLTF.

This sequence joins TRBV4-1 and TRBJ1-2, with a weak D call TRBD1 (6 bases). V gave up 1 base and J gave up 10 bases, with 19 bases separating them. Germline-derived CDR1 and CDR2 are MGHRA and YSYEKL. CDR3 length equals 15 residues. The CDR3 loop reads CASSQGGTGLVDYTF. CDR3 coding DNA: TGCGCCAGCAGCCAAGGCGGAACAGGGCTAGTGGACTACACCTTC.